The rows below give T cell receptor beta chains drawn from one sample of a study of cytomegalovirus exposure and HLA in healthy donors. Produced via immunoSEQ multiplex PCR; TCRdb's table is partial and in-frame only. The sample carries 100,000 to 150,000 clones, just under 95% recorded once. Input material: PBMCs. Source of these receptors: a woman under 30 in good health and CMV-seronegative. Both conserved end residues are part of each CDR3. Fields, in order: J gene, D gene, V gene, CDR3 protein, CDR3 DNA. The D gene is left open where the match is weak.

j_gene: TRBJ2-7; d_gene: NA; v_gene: TRBV5-1; CDR3aa: CASSLGASRTYEQYF; CDR3nt: TGCGCCAGCAGCTTGGGGGCCAGTAGGACCTACGAGCAGTACTTC
j_gene: TRBJ2-5; d_gene: NA; v_gene: TRBV4-1; CDR3aa: CASSQDGIQGETQYF; CDR3nt: TGCGCCAGCAGCCAAGATGGGATCCAGGGAGAGACCCAGTACTTC
j_gene: TRBJ2-5; d_gene: NA; v_gene: TRBV5-1; CDR3aa: CASSLRGRETQYF; CDR3nt: TGCGCCAGCAGCTTAAGGGGGAGAGAGACCCAGTACTTC
j_gene: TRBJ2-5; d_gene: TRBD1; v_gene: TRBV9; CDR3aa: CASSDQQGRQETQYF; CDR3nt: TGTGCCAGCAGCGACCAACAGGGGAGACAAGAGACCCAGTACTTC
j_gene: TRBJ2-7; d_gene: TRBD1; v_gene: TRBV6-5; CDR3aa: CASSLQGSEQYF; CDR3nt: TGTGCCAGCAGCTTACAGGGGAGCGAGCAGTACTTC
j_gene: TRBJ2-2; d_gene: TRBD2; v_gene: TRBV30; CDR3aa: CAYRPGLGAGELFF; CDR3nt: TGTGCCTACCGCCCGGGACTAGGGGCCGGGGAGCTGTTTTTT
j_gene: TRBJ1-2; d_gene: NA; v_gene: TRBV28; CDR3aa: CASSPPFWRLVNYGYTF; CDR3nt: TGTGCCAGCAGTCCCCCTTTCTGGAGGTTGGTTAACTATGGCTACACCTTC
j_gene: TRBJ1-5; d_gene: NA; v_gene: TRBV11-2; CDR3aa: CASSSRGPQHF; CDR3nt: TGTGCCAGCAGCTCTAGGGGGCCCCAGCATTTT
j_gene: TRBJ2-7; d_gene: TRBD2; v_gene: TRBV30; CDR3aa: CAAGIPSGRIF; CDR3nt: TGTGCCGCGGGGATTCCTAGCGGAAGAATCTTC
j_gene: TRBJ2-5; d_gene: TRBD1; v_gene: TRBV7-6; CDR3aa: CASSLWTGGETQYF; CDR3nt: TGTGCCAGCAGCTTATGGACAGGGGGAGAGACCCAGTACTTC
j_gene: TRBJ2-5; d_gene: TRBD1; v_gene: TRBV10-3; CDR3aa: CAINPDRGETQYF; CDR3nt: TGTGCCATCAACCCAGACAGGGGAGAGACCCAGTACTTC
j_gene: TRBJ2-7; d_gene: TRBD1; v_gene: TRBV28; CDR3aa: CASSSAGTGPSYEQYF; CDR3nt: TGTGCCAGCAGTTCCGCCGGGACAGGACCCTCCTACGAGCAGTACTTC
j_gene: TRBJ2-1; d_gene: TRBD2; v_gene: TRBV6-4; CDR3aa: CASSGLAGGDEQFF; CDR3nt: TGTGCCAGCAGTGGACTAGCGGGAGGGGATGAGCAGTTCTTC
j_gene: TRBJ2-1; d_gene: NA; v_gene: TRBV7-6; CDR3aa: CASSLTGDNYNEQFF; CDR3nt: TGTGCCAGCAGCTTAACCGGGGATAACTACAATGAGCAGTTCTTC
j_gene: TRBJ2-7; d_gene: NA; v_gene: TRBV6-5; CDR3aa: CASSYSNGGTYEQYF; CDR3nt: TGTGCCAGCAGTTACTCGAACGGGGGTACCTACGAGCAGTACTTC
j_gene: TRBJ2-7; d_gene: NA; v_gene: TRBV5-1; CDR3aa: CASSLQGSGNEQYF; CDR3nt: TGCGCCAGCAGCTTGCAGGGGAGCGGCAACGAGCAGTACTTC
j_gene: TRBJ2-1; d_gene: TRBD1; v_gene: TRBV5-1; CDR3aa: CASSLQGVQFF; CDR3nt: TGCGCCAGCAGCTTACAGGGGGTGCAGTTCTTC
j_gene: TRBJ2-5; d_gene: NA; v_gene: TRBV7-9; CDR3aa: CASSYSGVQETQYF; CDR3nt: TGTGCCAGCAGCTACTCGGGGGTGCAAGAGACCCAGTACTTC
j_gene: TRBJ2-3; d_gene: NA; v_gene: TRBV7-8; CDR3aa: CASSLQFTDTQYF; CDR3nt: TGTGCCAGCAGCCTCCAGTTCACAGATACGCAGTATTTT
j_gene: TRBJ2-1; d_gene: NA; v_gene: TRBV27; CDR3aa: CASSLYRGSNEQFF; CDR3nt: TGTGCCAGCAGTTTATACCGGGGGAGCAATGAGCAGTTCTTC
j_gene: TRBJ2-5; d_gene: TRBD2; v_gene: TRBV5-1; CDR3aa: CASSTRGAGGKETQYF; CDR3nt: TGCGCCAGCAGCACCCGGGGAGCGGGGGGCAAAGAGACCCAGTACTTC
j_gene: TRBJ2-1; d_gene: TRBD2; v_gene: TRBV30; CDR3aa: CAWRDRGGRAYNEQFF; CDR3nt: TGTGCCTGGAGAGATCGCGGGGGGCGCGCCTACAATGAGCAGTTCTTC
j_gene: TRBJ2-7; d_gene: NA; v_gene: TRBV6-6; CDR3aa: CASSTGSSYEQYF; CDR3nt: TGTGCCAGCAGTACAGGGAGCTCCTACGAGCAGTACTTC
j_gene: TRBJ1-5; d_gene: NA; v_gene: TRBV27; CDR3aa: CASTPRSGNQPQHF; CDR3nt: TGTGCCAGCACTCCGAGGAGTGGCAATCAGCCCCAGCATTTT
j_gene: TRBJ1-4; d_gene: TRBD1; v_gene: TRBV28; CDR3aa: CASSSAGTGGTNEKLFF; CDR3nt: TGTGCCAGCAGTTCCGCCGGGACAGGGGGAACTAATGAAAAACTGTTTTTT
j_gene: TRBJ2-1; d_gene: NA; v_gene: TRBV7-6; CDR3aa: CASSSLSEQFF; CDR3nt: TGTGCCAGCAGCTCCCTAAGTGAGCAGTTCTTC
j_gene: TRBJ1-1; d_gene: TRBD1; v_gene: TRBV10-3; CDR3aa: CAISEGTDTEAFF; CDR3nt: TGTGCCATCAGTGAAGGGACAGACACTGAAGCTTTCTTT
j_gene: TRBJ2-5; d_gene: TRBD2; v_gene: TRBV2; CDR3aa: CAIGPASGLQETQYF; CDR3nt: TGTGCCATCGGCCCAGCTAGCGGATTACAAGAGACCCAGTACTTC
j_gene: TRBJ1-1; d_gene: NA; v_gene: TRBV5-1; CDR3aa: CASKQVEKLSYTEAFF; CDR3nt: TGCGCCAGCAAGCAGGTGGAAAAGTTGTCCTACACTGAAGCTTTCTTT